There are a few counts of the clone carrying this T cell receptor beta chain. The antigen is unknown. This sample is part of a study of T cell repertoires in cytomegalovirus infection. Study context: From public TCR beta signatures came an indication of both CMV infection and matching HLA type.

The length of the CDR3 is 14 residues. Trimming at V came to 2 bases and at J to 6 bases, leaving 7 bases not matched to a gene. In germline, CDR1 is LNHDA, CDR2 SQIVND (reference sequence). MiXCR, applied by TCRdb to the reads, yields one record per CDR3 protein. The sample shows about 740,000 distinct CDR3 sequences, roughly 36% of them seen only once. Study results and limitations: There were HLA-C-restricted CMV-specific TCR beta clonotypes dominating the ex vivo response. Frequencies of public TCR beta families were cumulated, and this identified carriers of CMV plus the relevant HLA.

The source of this sequence is a human donor in good health (CMV status not recorded). Some clones in this sample may be carry-over from other donors' samples. Material: PBMCs. V is TRBV19 and J is TRBJ2-7; 7 bases map to TRBD1. CDR3 DNA sequence: TGTGCCAGTAGTATATCACAGGGGCTGGGCGAGCAGTACTTC. Amino acid sequence: CASSISQGLGEQYF.